This entry lists 6 T cell receptor beta chains sequenced from one sample in a study of monozygotic twins with inflammatory bowel disease. TCRdb reprocessed the 5' RACE reads; each CDR3 protein has one entry and no DNA is given. This repertoire comprises approximately 420,000 distinct CDR3 sequences; its ten largest clones make up under 3%. The sample consisted of blood. The receptors stem from a human donor with ulcerative colitis or Crohn's disease, or a healthy co-twin of an affected twin (not recorded which).

The CDR3 reads CASTLPHRVTGELFF. The gene calls are TRBV23-1 and TRBJ2-2; the D call from TCRdb, TRBD1, cannot be confirmed without DNA. TRBV23-1 is an ORF, with its function uncertain. This CDR3 has 15 amino acids.

The V gene is TRBV27, the J gene TRBJ2-7. Germline V gene lookup returns CDR1 MNHEY and CDR2 SMNVEV (reference sequence). The CDR3 consists of 13 residues. The CDR3 sequence: CASSFTVSDEQYF.

The chain uses TRBV12-3 or TRBV12-4 and TRBJ1-2; TCRdb selects TRBD1, and the lack of DNA leaves this call unchecked. CDR3 length: 15 amino acids. The CDR3 is CASSSSRGRFYGYTF.

This chain links TRBV27 with TRBJ2-7. The germline CDR1 and CDR2 sequences are MNHEY and SMNVEV (reference sequence). CDR3 length equals 11 residues. The CDR3 is CASRNLYEQYF.

The chain combines TRBV3-1 with TRBJ2-3. The CDR3 runs to 15 residues. Germline V lookup: CDR1 LGHDT, CDR2 YNNKEL (reference sequence). The CDR3 sequence is CASSQDRNVRYTQYF.

This chain's CDR3 is CSVEATGTIYF. The V call is TRBV29-1, the J call TRBJ1-3; TCRdb lists TRBD1, though no DNA is available to test this call. The CDR3 runs to 11 residues. Germline V gene data show CDR1 as SQVTM and CDR2 as ANQGSEA.